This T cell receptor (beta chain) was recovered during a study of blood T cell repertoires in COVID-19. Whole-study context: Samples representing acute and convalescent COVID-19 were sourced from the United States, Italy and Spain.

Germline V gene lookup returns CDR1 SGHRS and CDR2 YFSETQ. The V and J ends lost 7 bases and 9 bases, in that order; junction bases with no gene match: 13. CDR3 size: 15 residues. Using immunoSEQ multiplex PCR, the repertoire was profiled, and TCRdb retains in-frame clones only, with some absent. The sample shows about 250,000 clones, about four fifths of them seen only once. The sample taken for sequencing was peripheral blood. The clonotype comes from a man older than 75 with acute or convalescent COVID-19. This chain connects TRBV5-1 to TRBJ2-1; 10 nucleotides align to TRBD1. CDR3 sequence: CASSLVGQGSGEQFF. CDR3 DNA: TGCGCCAGCTCCCTTGTGGGACAGGGGAGCGGTGAGCAGTTCTTC.